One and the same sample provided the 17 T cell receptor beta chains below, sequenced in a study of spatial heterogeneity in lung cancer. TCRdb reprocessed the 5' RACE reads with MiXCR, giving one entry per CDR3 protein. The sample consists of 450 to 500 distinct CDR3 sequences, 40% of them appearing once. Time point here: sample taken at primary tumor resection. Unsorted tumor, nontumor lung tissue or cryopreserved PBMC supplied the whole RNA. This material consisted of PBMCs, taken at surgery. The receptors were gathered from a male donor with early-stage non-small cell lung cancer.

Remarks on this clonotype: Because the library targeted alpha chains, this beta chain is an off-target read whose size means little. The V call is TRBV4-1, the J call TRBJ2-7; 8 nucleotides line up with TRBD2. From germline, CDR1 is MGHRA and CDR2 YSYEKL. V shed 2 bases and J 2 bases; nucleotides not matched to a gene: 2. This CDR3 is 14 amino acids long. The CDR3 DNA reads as TGCGCCAGCAGCCAATTGCGGGGGGCCTACGAGCAGTACTTC. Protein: CASSQLRGAYEQYF.

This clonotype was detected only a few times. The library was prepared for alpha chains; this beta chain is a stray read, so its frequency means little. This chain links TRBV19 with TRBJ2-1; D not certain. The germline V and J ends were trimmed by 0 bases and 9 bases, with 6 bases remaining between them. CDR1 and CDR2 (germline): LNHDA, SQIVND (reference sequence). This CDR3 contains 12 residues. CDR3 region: CASSIDNGEQFF. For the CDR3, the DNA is TGTGCCAGTAGTATAGATAACGGTGAGCAGTTCTTC.

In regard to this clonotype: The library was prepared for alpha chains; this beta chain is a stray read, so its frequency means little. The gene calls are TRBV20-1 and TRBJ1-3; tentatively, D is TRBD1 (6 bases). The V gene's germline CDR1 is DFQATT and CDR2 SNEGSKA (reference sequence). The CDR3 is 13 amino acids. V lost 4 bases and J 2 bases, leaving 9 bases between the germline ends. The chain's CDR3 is CSATDSPGNTIYF. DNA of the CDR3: TGCAGTGCTACGGACAGCCCTGGAAACACCATATATTTT.

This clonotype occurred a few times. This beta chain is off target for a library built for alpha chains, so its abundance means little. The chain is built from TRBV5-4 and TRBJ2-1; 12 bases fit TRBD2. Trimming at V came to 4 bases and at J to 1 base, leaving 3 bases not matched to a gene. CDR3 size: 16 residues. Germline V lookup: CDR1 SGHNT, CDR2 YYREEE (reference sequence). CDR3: CASSQGLAGSYNEQFF. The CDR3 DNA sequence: TGTGCCAGCAGCCAAGGACTAGCGGGGTCCTACAATGAGCAGTTCTTC. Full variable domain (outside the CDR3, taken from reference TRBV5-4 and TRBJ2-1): ETGVTQSPTHLIKTRGQQVTLRCSSQSGHNTVSWYQQALGQGPQFIFQYYREEENGRGNFPPRFSGLQFPNYSSELNVNALELDDSALYLCASSQGLAGSYNEQFFGPGTRLTVL.

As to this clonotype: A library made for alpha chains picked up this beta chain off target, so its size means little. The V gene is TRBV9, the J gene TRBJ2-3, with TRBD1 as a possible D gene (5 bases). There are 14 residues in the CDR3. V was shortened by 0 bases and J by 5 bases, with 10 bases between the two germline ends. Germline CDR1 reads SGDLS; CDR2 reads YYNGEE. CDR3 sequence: CASSVVGPGDTQYF. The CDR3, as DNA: TGTGCCAGCAGCGTAGTGGGGCCGGGAGATACGCAGTATTTT.

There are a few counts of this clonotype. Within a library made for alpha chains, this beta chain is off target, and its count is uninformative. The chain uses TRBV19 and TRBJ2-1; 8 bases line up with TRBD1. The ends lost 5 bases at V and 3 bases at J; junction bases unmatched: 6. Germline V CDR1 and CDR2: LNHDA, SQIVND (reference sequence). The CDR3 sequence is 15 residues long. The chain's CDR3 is CASSSRTGIYNEQFF. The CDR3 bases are TGTGCCAGTAGTTCGCGGACAGGGATCTACAATGAGCAGTTCTTC.

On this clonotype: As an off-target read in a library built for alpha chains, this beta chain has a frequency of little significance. The CDR3 sequence is CSARQGAGTGELFF. Written as DNA, the CDR3 is TGCAGTGCTAGGCAGGGGGCAGGCACCGGGGAGCTGTTTTTT. The chain recombines TRBV20-1 with TRBJ2-2; 8 bases match TRBD1. The CDR3 runs 14 residues. J lost 4 bases, V lost 3 bases, and 4 bases had no gene match. Germline CDR1 and CDR2: DFQATT and SNEGSKA (reference sequence).

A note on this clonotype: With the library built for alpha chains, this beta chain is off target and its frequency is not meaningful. The CDR3 nucleotides read TGCGCCAGCAGCCAAGATCGGAACAGGGGGACAGATACGCAGTATTTT. Encoded protein: CASSQDRNRGTDTQYF. V usage is TRBV4-3 and J usage is TRBJ2-3, with TRBD1 matching 8 bases. The CDR3 length is 16 residues. Trimming removed 0 bases from V and 3 bases from J; junction bases left unmatched: 5. CDR1 is LGHNA, CDR2 YSLEER, per germline.

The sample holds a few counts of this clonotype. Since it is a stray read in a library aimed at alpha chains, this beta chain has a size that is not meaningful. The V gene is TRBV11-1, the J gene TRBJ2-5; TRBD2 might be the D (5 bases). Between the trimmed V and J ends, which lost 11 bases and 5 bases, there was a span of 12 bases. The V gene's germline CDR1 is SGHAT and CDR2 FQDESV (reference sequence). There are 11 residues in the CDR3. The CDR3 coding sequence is TGTGCCGAGGGTACCCAGGAGACCCAGTACTTC. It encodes CAEGTQETQYF.

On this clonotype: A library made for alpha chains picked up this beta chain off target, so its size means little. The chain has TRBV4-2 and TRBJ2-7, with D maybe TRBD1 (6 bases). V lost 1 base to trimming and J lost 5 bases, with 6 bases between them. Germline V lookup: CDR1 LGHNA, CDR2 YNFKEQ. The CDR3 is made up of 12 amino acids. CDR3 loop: CASSQAGDEQYF. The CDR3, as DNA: TGTGCCAGCAGCCAAGCAGGGGACGAGCAGTACTTC.

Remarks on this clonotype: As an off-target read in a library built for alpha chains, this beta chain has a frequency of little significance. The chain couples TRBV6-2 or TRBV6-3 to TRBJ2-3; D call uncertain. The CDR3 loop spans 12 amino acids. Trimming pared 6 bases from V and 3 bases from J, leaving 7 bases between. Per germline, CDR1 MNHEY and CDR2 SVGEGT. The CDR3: CASRGITDTQYF. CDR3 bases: TGTGCCAGCAGGGGGATAACAGATACGCAGTATTTT.

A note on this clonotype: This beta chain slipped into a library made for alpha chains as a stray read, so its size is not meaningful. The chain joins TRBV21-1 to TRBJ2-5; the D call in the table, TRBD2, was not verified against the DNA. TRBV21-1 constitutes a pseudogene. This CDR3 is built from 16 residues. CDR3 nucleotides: TGTGCCAGCAGCAAATTGAAGGGCCCTCTCAGGGAGACCCAGTACTTC. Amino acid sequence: CASSKLKGPLRETQYF.

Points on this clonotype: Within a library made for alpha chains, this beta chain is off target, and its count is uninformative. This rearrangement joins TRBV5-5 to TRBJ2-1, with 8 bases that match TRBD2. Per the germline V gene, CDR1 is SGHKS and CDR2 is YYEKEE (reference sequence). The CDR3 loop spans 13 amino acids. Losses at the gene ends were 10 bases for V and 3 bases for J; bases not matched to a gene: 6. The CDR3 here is CASRAGDYNEQFF. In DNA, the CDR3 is TGTGCCTCCCGAGCGGGGGACTACAATGAGCAGTTCTTC.

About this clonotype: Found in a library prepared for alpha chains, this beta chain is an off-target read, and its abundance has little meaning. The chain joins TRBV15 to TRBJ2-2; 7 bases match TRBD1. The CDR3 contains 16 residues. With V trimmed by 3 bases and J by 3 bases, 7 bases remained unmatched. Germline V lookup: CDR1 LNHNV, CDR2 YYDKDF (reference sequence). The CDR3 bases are TGTGCCACCAGCAGGGCCCGGGACAGATACACCGGGGAGCTGTTTTTT. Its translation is CATSRARDRYTGELFF.

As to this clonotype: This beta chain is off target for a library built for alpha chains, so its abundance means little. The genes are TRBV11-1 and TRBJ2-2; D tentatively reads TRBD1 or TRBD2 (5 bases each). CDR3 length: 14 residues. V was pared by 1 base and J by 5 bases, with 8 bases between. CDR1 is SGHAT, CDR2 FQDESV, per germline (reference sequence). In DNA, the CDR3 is TGTGCCAGCAGCTTAGGTTGGGGGACCGGGGAGCTGTTTTTT. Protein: CASSLGWGTGELFF.

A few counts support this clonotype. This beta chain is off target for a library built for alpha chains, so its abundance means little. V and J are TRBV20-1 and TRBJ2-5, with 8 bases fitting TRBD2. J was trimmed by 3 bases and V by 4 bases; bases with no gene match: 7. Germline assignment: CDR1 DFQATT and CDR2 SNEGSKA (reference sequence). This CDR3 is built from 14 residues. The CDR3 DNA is TGCAGTGCTATAAGCGGGGGCCATAAAGAGACCCAGTACTTC. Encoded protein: CSAISGGHKETQYF.

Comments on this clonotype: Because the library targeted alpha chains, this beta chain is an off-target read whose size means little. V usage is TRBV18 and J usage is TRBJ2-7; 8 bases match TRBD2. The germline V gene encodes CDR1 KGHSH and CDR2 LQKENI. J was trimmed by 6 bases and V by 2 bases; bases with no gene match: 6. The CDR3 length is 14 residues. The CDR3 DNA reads TGTGCCAGCTCACCAAACGGGGGGGACGGCGAGCAGTACTTC. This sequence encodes CASSPNGGDGEQYF. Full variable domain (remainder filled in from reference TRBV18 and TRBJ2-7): NAGVMQNPRHLVRRRGQEARLRCSPMKGHSHVYWYRQLPEEGLKFMVYLQKENIIDESGMPKERFSAEFPKEGPSILRIQQVVRGDSAAYFCASSPNGGDGEQYFGPGTRLTVT.